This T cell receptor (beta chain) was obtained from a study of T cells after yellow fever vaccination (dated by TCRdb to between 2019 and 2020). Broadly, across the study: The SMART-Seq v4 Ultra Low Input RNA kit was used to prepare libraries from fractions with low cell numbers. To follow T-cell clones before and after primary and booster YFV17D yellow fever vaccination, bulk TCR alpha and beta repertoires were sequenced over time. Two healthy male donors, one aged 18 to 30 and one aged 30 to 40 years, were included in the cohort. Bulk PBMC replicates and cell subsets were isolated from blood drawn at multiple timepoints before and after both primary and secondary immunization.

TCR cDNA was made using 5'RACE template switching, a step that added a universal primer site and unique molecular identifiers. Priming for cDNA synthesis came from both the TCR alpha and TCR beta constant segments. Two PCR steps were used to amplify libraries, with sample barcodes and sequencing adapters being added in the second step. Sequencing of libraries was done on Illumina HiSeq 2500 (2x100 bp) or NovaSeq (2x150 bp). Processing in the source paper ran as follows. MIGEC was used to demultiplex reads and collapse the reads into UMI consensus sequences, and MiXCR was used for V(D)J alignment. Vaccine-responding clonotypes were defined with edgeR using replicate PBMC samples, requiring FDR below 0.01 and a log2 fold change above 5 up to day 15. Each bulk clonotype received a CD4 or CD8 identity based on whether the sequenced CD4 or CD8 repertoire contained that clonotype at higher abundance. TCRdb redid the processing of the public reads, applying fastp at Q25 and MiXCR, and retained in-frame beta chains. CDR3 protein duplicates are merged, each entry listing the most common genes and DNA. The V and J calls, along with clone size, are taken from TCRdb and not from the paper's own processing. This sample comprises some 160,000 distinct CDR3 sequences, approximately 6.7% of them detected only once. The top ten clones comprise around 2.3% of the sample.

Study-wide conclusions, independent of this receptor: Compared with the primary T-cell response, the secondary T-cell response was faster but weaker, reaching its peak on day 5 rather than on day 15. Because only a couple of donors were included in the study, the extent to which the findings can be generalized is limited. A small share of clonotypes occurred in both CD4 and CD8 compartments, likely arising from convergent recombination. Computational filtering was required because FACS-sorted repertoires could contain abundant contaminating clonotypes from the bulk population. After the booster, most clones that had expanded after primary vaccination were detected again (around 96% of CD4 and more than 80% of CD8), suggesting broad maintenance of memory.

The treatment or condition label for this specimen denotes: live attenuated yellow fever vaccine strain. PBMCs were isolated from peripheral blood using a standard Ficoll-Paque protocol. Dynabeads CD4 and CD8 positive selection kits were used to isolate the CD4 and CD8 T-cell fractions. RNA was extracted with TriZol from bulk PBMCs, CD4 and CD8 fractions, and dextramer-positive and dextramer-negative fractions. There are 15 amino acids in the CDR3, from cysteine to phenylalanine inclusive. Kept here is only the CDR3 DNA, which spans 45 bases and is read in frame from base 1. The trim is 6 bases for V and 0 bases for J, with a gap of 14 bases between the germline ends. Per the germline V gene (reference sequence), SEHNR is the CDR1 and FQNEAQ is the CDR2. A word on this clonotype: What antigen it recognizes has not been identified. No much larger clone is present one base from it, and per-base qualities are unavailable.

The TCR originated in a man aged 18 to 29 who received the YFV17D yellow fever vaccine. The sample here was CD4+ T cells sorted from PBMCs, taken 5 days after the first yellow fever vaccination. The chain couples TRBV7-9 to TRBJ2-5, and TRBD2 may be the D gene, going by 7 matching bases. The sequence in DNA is TGTGCCAGCAGTCGAGGGGGGGGTGACCAAGAGACCCAGTACTTC. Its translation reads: CASSRGGGDQETQYF.